This T cell receptor beta chain derives from a study of shared clonotypes between healthy human individuals. Here immunoSEQ multiplex PCR was the method, and the copy in TCRdb shows in-frame clones only, minus some. The repertoire holds 2 million or so clones, with about 95% as singletons. CD45RO-negative, CCR7-selected cells formed the naive CD8 fraction, which excluded terminally differentiated effector memory CD45RA+ cells. The germline V gene has CDR1 SQVTM and CDR2 ANQGSEA. The CDR3 is 13 amino acids. V gave up 3 bases and J gave up 0 bases, with 9 bases separating them. This receptor was obtained from a man between 18 and 29 years old in good health. Sample: naive CD8+ T cells sorted from blood. The gene calls are TRBV29-1 and TRBJ2-7; D possibly corresponds to TRBD1 (6 bases). This CDR3 is CSVEDSVSYEQYF. CDR3 nucleotides: TGCAGCGTTGAGGACAGCGTCTCCTACGAGCAGTACTTC.